What follows is one T cell receptor (beta chain) and its context. Its antigen is as yet unknown. Trimming removed 5 bases from V and 0 bases from J, with 8 bases in between. The CDR3 extends over 13 amino acids. Germline loops: CDR1 GTSNPN, CDR2 SVGIG (reference sequence). Blood was drawn once from each donor into heparinised tubes. The draws averaged about 120 mL. CD4+ cells of the naive, central memory, regulatory and stem cell-like memory types were sorted via CD45RO/CCR7/CD25/CD127/CD95/CD27. Once sorted, every population was more than 95% pure. The data originate from a study of beta chain features in type 1 diabetes. Study-wide points: Diminished insertions and augmented deletions at VDJ junctions characterized type 1 diabetes patients.

Investigators reverse transcribed all isolated RNA, so they sequenced expressed TCRB transcripts. Profiled with immunoSEQ multiplex PCR; TCRdb holds only in-frame clones, not every one. The sample shows about 240,000 clones, about 30% of them seen only once. This sequence joins TRBV30 and TRBJ1-5; D remains unclear. Sequencing was done on a sample of central memory CD4+ T cells from blood. The source of this sequence is a young man in good health. DNA of the CDR3: TGTGCCTGGGGAGACGATAGCAATCAGCCCCAGCATTTT. Translation gives CAWGDDSNQPQHF.